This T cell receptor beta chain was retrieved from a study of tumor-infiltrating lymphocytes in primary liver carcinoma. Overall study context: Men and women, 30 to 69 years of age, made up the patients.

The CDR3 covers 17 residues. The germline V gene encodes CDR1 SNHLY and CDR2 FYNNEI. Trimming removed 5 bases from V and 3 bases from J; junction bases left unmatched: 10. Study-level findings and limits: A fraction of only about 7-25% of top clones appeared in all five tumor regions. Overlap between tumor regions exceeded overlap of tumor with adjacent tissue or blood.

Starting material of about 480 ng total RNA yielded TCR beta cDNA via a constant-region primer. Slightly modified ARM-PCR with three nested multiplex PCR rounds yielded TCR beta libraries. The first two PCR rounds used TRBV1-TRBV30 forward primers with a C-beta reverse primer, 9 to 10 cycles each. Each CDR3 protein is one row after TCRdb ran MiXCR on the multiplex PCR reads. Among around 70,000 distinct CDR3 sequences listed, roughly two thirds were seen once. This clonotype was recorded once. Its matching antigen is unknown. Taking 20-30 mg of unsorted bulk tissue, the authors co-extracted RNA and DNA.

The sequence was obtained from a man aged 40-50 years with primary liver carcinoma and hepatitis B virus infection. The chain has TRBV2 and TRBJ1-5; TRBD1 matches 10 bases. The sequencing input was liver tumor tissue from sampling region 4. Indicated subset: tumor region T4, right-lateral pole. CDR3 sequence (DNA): TGTGCCAGCAGTTTGGTGGGGACAGGGGATATCAATCAGCCCCAGCATTTT. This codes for CASSLVGTGDINQPQHF. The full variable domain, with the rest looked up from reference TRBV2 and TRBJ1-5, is EPEVTQTPSHQVTQMGQEVILRCVPISNHLYFYWYRQILGQKVEFLVSFYNNEISEKSEIFDDQFSVERPDGSNFTLKIRSTKLEDSAMYFCASSLVGTGDINQPQHFGDGTRLSIL.